A single sample gave rise to the 20 T cell receptor beta chains below, sequenced in a study of technical replicates of blood from a handful of donors. Sequencing used immunoSEQ multiplex PCR; TCRdb keeps in-frame clones, though not all of them. The sample holds 76,000 or so clones, roughly 85% seen once. Sequenced input: PBMCs. The receptors were sampled from a human donor in good health. Some clones in this sample may be carry-over from other donors' samples.

J is TRBJ1-4 and V is TRBV5-1, with 8 bases fitting TRBD1. This CDR3 region has 15 residues. Germline V gene data show CDR1 as SGHRS and CDR2 as YFSETQ. Germline trimming cut 3 bases from V and 4 bases from J; bases unmatched to any gene: 5. As DNA, the CDR3 is TGCGCCAGCAGCTCTTTGGGACAGGATAATGAAAAACTGTTTTTT. Translated: CASSSLGQDNEKLFF.

V is TRBV7-8 and J is TRBJ1-3; no clear D. Germline CDR1 reads SGHVS; CDR2 reads FQNEAQ. Trimming left V 0 bases short and J 0 bases short, with 12 bases between. CDR3 size: 17 residues. Here the CDR3 DNA reads TGTGCCAGCAGCTTAGCGCCAGGCGATTCCTCTGGAAACACCATATATTTT. Its protein is CASSLAPGDSSGNTIYF.

This clone was seen just once. The genes are TRBV7-2 and TRBJ1-1; D is unresolved. This CDR3 is built from 14 residues. The germline gives CDR1 SGHTA, CDR2 FQGNSA. V was clipped by 5 bases and J by 2 bases, with 12 bases between them. CDR3 nucleotide sequence: TGTGCCAGCAGCACCCAGGTCGGTAACACTGAAGCTTTCTTT. It is translated as CASSTQVGNTEAFF.

The CDR3: CASSIETGGNYGYTF. The DNA of the CDR3 is TGTGCCAGTAGTATAGAGACAGGGGGCAACTATGGCTACACCTTC. This chain connects TRBV19 to TRBJ1-2; 10 bases map to TRBD1. The germline V gene has CDR1 LNHDA and CDR2 SQIVND (reference sequence). This CDR3 is built from 15 residues. V lost 0 bases and J lost 2; bases outside the gene matches: 0. Full variable domain (remainder filled in from reference TRBV19 and TRBJ1-2): DGGITQSPKYLFRKEGQNVTLSCEQNLNHDAMYWYRQDPGQGLRLIYYSQIVNDFQKGDIAEGYSVSREKKESFPLTVTSAQKNPTAFYLCASSIETGGNYGYTFGSGTRLTVV.

V and J are TRBV5-1 and TRBJ1-2; D may be TRBD1 (6 bases). Germline CDR1 SGHRS, CDR2 YFSETQ. The CDR3 is 14 amino acids. V lost 0 bases and J 6 bases, leaving 12 bases between the germline ends. The DNA for the CDR3 is TGCGCCAGCAGCTTGGATACAGGGTTCGATGGCTACACCTTC. Translated, it gives CASSLDTGFDGYTF.

The rearrangement uses TRBV5-5 and TRBJ1-1; D remains ambiguous. V was pared by 2 bases and J by 4 bases, with 12 bases between. The germline V gene has CDR1 SGHKS and CDR2 YYEKEE (reference sequence). The CDR3 loop spans 14 amino acids. The CDR3 loop is CASSFSGGGTEAFF. CDR3 DNA: TGTGCCAGCAGCTTTTCGGGTGGAGGCACTGAAGCTTTCTTT.

This clone was seen more than once but under ten times. V gene TRBV7-9 combines with J gene TRBJ1-1; 10 bases fit TRBD1. V was clipped by 5 bases and J by 1 base; unmatched bases: 4. CDR3 length: 15 amino acids. Germline loops: CDR1 SEHNR, CDR2 FQNEAQ (reference sequence). The CDR3 here is CASSPRQGANTEAFF. For the CDR3, the DNA is TGTGCCAGCAGCCCTCGACAGGGGGCGAACACTGAAGCTTTCTTT.

This clone came up a few times. V is TRBV20-1 and J is TRBJ2-3; D gene unclear. V lost 1 base, J lost 11 bases, and 10 bases lay in between. This CDR3 has 11 amino acids. Germline V CDR1 and CDR2: DFQATT, SNEGSKA (reference sequence). CDR3 coding DNA: TGCAGTGCTAGAGTGTCCGAGCGGCAGTATTTT. Protein product: CSARVSERQYF.

The rearrangement joins TRBV4-3 to TRBJ2-3; D gene unclear. CDR3 length equals 14 residues. V was clipped by 6 bases and J by 0 bases, with 10 bases between them. Looked up from germline, CDR1 is LGHNA and CDR2 is YSLEER. In nucleotides, the CDR3 is TGCGCCAGCAGTGTTGCCAGAAGCACAGATACGCAGTATTTT. Translation gives CASSVARSTDTQYF.

J is TRBJ1-2 and V is TRBV29-1; the match to TRBD1 covers 7 bases. CDR3 size: 12 residues. With V trimmed by 2 bases and J by 4 bases, 1 base remained unmatched. Per the germline V gene, CDR1 is SQVTM and CDR2 is ANQGSEA. DNA of the CDR3: TGCAGCGTTGAACGACAGGGCTATGGCTACACCTTC. Its protein is CSVERQGYGYTF.

V gene TRBV7-2 combines with J gene TRBJ1-1, with 8 bases fitting TRBD1. The CDR3 has 17 residues. Germline V gene lookup returns CDR1 SGHTA and CDR2 FQGNSA. Trimming took 1 base from V and 1 from J; bases not matched to a gene: 8. The CDR3 loop reads CASSLVPAGGTNTEAFF. The CDR3 bases are TGTGCCAGCAGCTTAGTTCCCGCAGGGGGCACGAACACTGAAGCTTTCTTT.

The rearrangement links TRBV6-5 to TRBJ2-3, with TRBD2 as a possible D gene (6 bases). Per the germline V gene, CDR1 is MNHEY and CDR2 is SVGAGI. V was cut by 4 bases and J by 10 bases, with 15 bases left in between. This CDR3 contains 13 residues. The CDR3: CASSSSLGGSQYF. For the CDR3, the DNA is TGTGCCAGCAGTTCCTCCCTAGGAGGGTCGCAGTATTTT.

The CDR3: CASRGTSGRAGHEQYF. CDR3 DNA: TGTGCCAGCAGGGGGACTAGCGGGAGGGCCGGGCACGAGCAGTACTTC. The chain carries TRBV11-2 and TRBJ2-7; 16 bases map to TRBD2. Trimming at V came to 6 bases and at J to 5 bases, leaving 7 bases not matched to a gene. Germline CDR1 reads SGHAT; CDR2 reads FQNNGV. The CDR3 is made up of 16 amino acids.

As DNA, the CDR3 is TGTGCCAGCAAGCCATCCGTCACCGGGGAGCTGTTTTTT. Encoded protein: CASKPSVTGELFF. This sequence joins TRBV2 and TRBJ2-2; D call uncertain. The V gene lost 7 bases and the J gene lost 4 bases, with 10 bases spanning the gap. Germline V gene data show CDR1 as SNHLY and CDR2 as FYNNEI. The CDR3 extends over 13 amino acids.

The chain links TRBV29-1 to TRBJ2-3, with TRBD2 matching 10 bases. This CDR3 contains 14 residues. V shed 6 bases and J 5 bases; nucleotides not matched to a gene: 8. Germline V gives CDR1 SQVTM, CDR2 ANQGSEA. Written as DNA, the CDR3 is TGCAGCGTCCCGGGGAGCGGGGGGGTAGATACGCAGTATTTT. It specifies CSVPGSGGVDTQYF.

This sequence joins TRBV27 and TRBJ2-7; maybe TRBD2 (6 bases). The length of the CDR3 is 14 residues. CDR1 is MNHEY, CDR2 SMNVEV, per germline (reference sequence). Trimming pared 5 bases from V and 3 bases from J, leaving 14 bases between. CDR3 DNA sequence: TGTGCCAGCAGTGTTATTGGGGGGTACTACGAGCAGTACTTC. It is translated as CASSVIGGYYEQYF.

The chain joins TRBV7-7 to TRBJ2-2, with TRBD1 matching over 7 bases. Germline values: CDR1 SSHAT, CDR2 FNYEAQ (reference sequence). V dropped 4 bases and J dropped 6; count of bases not matched to a gene: 8. The CDR3 has 15 residues. In nucleotides, the CDR3 is TGTGCCAGCAGCTCCCGACAGGGCCCCTCCGGGGAGCTGTTTTTT. Its translation: CASSSRQGPSGELFF.

The chain combines TRBV19 with TRBJ2-7, with TRBD1 matching 10 bases. With 4 bases clipped from V and 6 bases from J, the junction kept 9 bases outside the gene matches. Germline V lookup: CDR1 LNHDA, CDR2 SQIVND (reference sequence). The CDR3 totals 15 residues. CDR3 sequence (DNA): TGTGCCAGTAGTAACCTCGTTGGGACAGGGGTCGAGCAGTACTTC. This translates into CASSNLVGTGVEQYF.

The rearrangement uses TRBV28 and TRBJ1-2; TRBD1 is a possible D gene (5 bases). The CDR3 is 12 amino acids. The germline gives CDR1 MDHEN, CDR2 SYDVKM. V gave up 4 bases and J gave up 2 bases, with 5 bases separating them. The CDR3 coding sequence is TGTGCCAGCAGTTACAGGAACTATGGCTACACCTTC. Its protein is CASSYRNYGYTF.

This sequence joins TRBV9 and TRBJ2-5; tentatively, D is TRBD2 (7 bases). The length of the CDR3 is 16 residues. The V end was cut by 3 bases, the J end by 5 bases, with 20 bases between. CDR1 and CDR2 from the germline V gene are SGDLS and YYNGEE. In DNA form, the CDR3 reads TGTGCCAGCAGCGCTCCCCTGGGGGGGGGCCGGGAGACCCAGTACTTC. Translating gives CASSAPLGGGRETQYF.